Listed below are T cell receptor beta chains from one sample, sequenced in a study of blood T cell repertoires in COVID-19. Only in-frame clones appear in the TCRdb table, and some are missing; sequencing was by immunoSEQ multiplex PCR. The top ten clones hold approximately 2.8% of a sample with fewer than 65,000 clones, 75% to 95% of them seen once. The sample was peripheral blood. Source of these receptors: a man between 50 and 59 years old with acute or convalescent COVID-19. Each CDR3 is given with its conserved first and last residue. Fields, in order: V gene, clone size, J gene, D gene, CDR3 protein, CDR3 DNA. A D gene is named only where the DNA matches it firmly. Size is omitted from some rows. Given values are once, few, many or a class for expanded clones.

>TRBV13|.|TRBJ2-3|.
CASSFQQGIDTQYF
TGTGCCAGCAGCTTCCAACAGGGTATAGATACGCAGTATTTT
>TRBV19|.|TRBJ1-3|.
CASSILADLSGNTIYF
TGTGCCAGTAGTATACTAGCAGATTTATCTGGAAACACCATATATTTT
>TRBV5-5|.|TRBJ2-1|TRBD1
CASSTGQGAYNEQFF
TGTGCCAGCAGCACGGGACAGGGGGCCTACAATGAGCAGTTCTTC
>TRBV6-4|.|TRBJ1-5|TRBD1
CASSESGGGNQPQHF
TGTGCCAGCAGTGAGTCAGGGGGCGGCAATCAGCCCCAGCATTTT
>TRBV7-2|.|TRBJ2-7|.
CASSWGVGGSSYEQYF
TGTGCCAGCAGCTGGGGCGTGGGGGGTAGTTCCTACGAGCAGTACTTC
>TRBV6-5|.|TRBJ1-4|.
CAVGLPNEKLFF
TGTGCAGTGGGGCTCCCTAATGAAAAACTGTTTTTT
>TRBV7-2|.|TRBJ1-5|.
CASSRHQGQPQHF
TGTGCCAGCAGCCGTCACCAGGGCCAGCCCCAGCATTTT
>TRBV11-2|.|TRBJ2-2|.
CASSQLTDTGELFF
TGTGCCAGCAGCCAGCTTACAGACACCGGGGAGCTGTTTTTT
>TRBV28|.|TRBJ1-6|.
CASSEGIYSDSSYNSPLHF
TGTGCCAGCAGTGAAGGAATCTACTCGGACAGCTCCTATAATTCACCCCTCCACTTT
>TRBV30|.|TRBJ1-6|TRBD1
CAWGGQGAYNSPLHF
TGTGCCTGGGGGGGGCAGGGGGCCTATAATTCACCCCTCCACTTT
>TRBV19|.|TRBJ1-1|.
CASSIQENTEAFF
TGTGCCAGTAGTATTCAGGAGAACACTGAAGCTTTCTTT
>TRBV5-1|.|TRBJ1-1|.
CASSTFGNAATEAFF
TGCGCCAGCAGCACCTTTGGAAATGCGGCTACTGAAGCTTTCTTT
>TRBV25-1|.|TRBJ2-2|.
CASSVVTGQKNTGELFF
TGTGCCAGCAGTGTAGTGACAGGACAGAAGAACACCGGGGAGCTGTTTTTT
>TRBV24-1|.|TRBJ1-1|.
CATSARRGTEAFF
TGTGCCACCAGTGCTCGTAGGGGCACTGAAGCTTTCTTT
>TRBV3-1/TRBV3-2|.|TRBJ2-7|.
CASSQSGTYEQYF
TGTGCCAGCAGCCAATCGGGAACCTACGAGCAGTACTTC
>TRBV5-1|once|TRBJ2-3|TRBD1
CASSNRGRRSTDTQYF
TGCGCCAGCAGTAACAGGGGGCGAAGGAGCACAGATACGCAGTATTTT
>TRBV27|.|TRBJ1-2|TRBD1
CASSPHLLRDRGPCGYGYTF
TGTGCCAGCAGTCCACACCTACTCCGGGACAGGGGGCCGTGCGGCTATGGCTACACCTTC
>TRBV9|.|TRBJ1-5|.
CASSETAGEGQPQHF
TGTGCCAGCAGCGAAACCGCAGGGGAAGGACAGCCCCAGCATTTT
>TRBV30|once|TRBJ1-5|.
CAWSVDFSRNQPQHF
TGTGCCTGGAGTGTAGATTTTAGTCGAAATCAGCCCCAGCATTTT
>TRBV5-1|.|TRBJ1-3|.
CASSWNTGTGNTIYF
TGCGCCAGCAGCTGGAACACAGGTACTGGAAACACCATATATTTT
>TRBV2|once|TRBJ2-4|.
CASSPAMGHRYF
TGTGCCAGCAGTCCCGCTATGGGACACAGGTATTTC
>TRBV5-1|.|TRBJ2-7|TRBD1
CASSLTGAGYEQYF
TGCGCCAGCAGCTTAACAGGGGCGGGCTACGAGCAGTACTTC
>TRBV7-7|.|TRBJ2-2|TRBD2
CASSKGLAGTTGELFF
TGTGCCAGCAGCAAAGGACTAGCCGGGACAACCGGGGAGCTGTTTTTT
>TRBV28|.|TRBJ2-3|TRBD1
CASSFRGRVGDTQYF
TGTGCCAGCAGTTTTAGGGGGCGCGTGGGAGATACGCAGTATTTT
>TRBV19|.|TRBJ2-1|TRBD2
CASSKGLAVTSYNEQFF
TGTGCCAGTAGTAAGGGACTAGCTGTGACCTCCTACAATGAGCAGTTCTTC
>TRBV10-3|.|TRBJ1-2|.
CATQSGGDYGYTF
TGTGCCACCCAGTCCGGGGGGGACTATGGCTACACCTTC
>TRBV28|.|TRBJ2-7|TRBD2
CASKLAGGYYEQYF
TGTGCCAGCAAATTAGCGGGGGGGTACTACGAGCAGTACTTC
>TRBV6-5|.|TRBJ2-5|.
CASILSILGQETQYF
TGTGCCAGCATCCTCTCGATCCTAGGACAAGAGACCCAGTACTTC
>TRBV7-2|.|TRBJ1-2|.
CASSPYMEGYGYTF
TGTGCCAGCAGCCCCTATATGGAGGGGTATGGCTACACCTTC
>TRBV19|.|TRBJ1-1|.
CASRSDQGWSEAFF
TGTGCCAGTAGATCCGATCAGGGATGGTCTGAAGCTTTCTTT
>TRBV10-3|.|TRBJ2-7|.
CATQDRKIVYEQYF
TGTGCCACCCAGGACAGAAAAATCGTCTACGAGCAGTACTTC
>TRBV5-1|.|TRBJ2-7|TRBD1
CASSLDTGEGAYEQYF
TGCGCCAGCAGCTTGGACACAGGGGAAGGGGCCTACGAGCAGTACTTC
>TRBV7-2|.|TRBJ2-2|.
CASSLAGTGELFF
TGTGCCAGCAGCTTAGCCGGGACCGGGGAGCTGTTTTTT
>TRBV30|.|TRBJ1-2|TRBD1
CAIDRGPSNYGYTF
TGTGCCATTGACAGGGGGCCTTCTAACTATGGCTACACCTTC
>TRBV19|.|TRBJ2-1|TRBD2
CASGSGGARYNEQFF
TGTGCCAGTGGTAGCGGGGGGGCTCGGTATAATGAGCAGTTCTTC
>TRBV30|.|TRBJ2-7|.
CAWTRTVSYEQYF
TGTGCCTGGACCCGGACAGTCTCGTACGAGCAGTACTTC
>TRBV19|once|TRBJ1-5|TRBD1
CASSPRYKTGGYQPQHF
TGTGCCAGTAGTCCCAGGTACAAGACAGGGGGCTATCAGCCCCAGCATTTT
>TRBV25-1|.|TRBJ1-1|TRBD1
CASRSTGALKAFF
TGTGCCAGCAGATCGACAGGGGCCCTAAAAGCTTTCTTT
>TRBV30|.|TRBJ2-7|TRBD1
CAWSVGTGFLEQYF
TGTGCCTGGAGTGTAGGGACAGGGTTTCTCGAGCAGTACTTC
>TRBV20-1|.|TRBJ2-5|.
CSAADQETQYF
TGCAGTGCTGCGGACCAAGAGACCCAGTACTTC
>TRBV9|.|TRBJ2-1|TRBD2
CASSVGKGRLGLAGAYEQFF
TGTGCCAGCAGCGTAGGGAAGGGGAGGCTGGGACTAGCGGGGGCCTATGAGCAGTTCTTC
>TRBV28|.|TRBJ1-2|TRBD1
CASSSGQDYGYTF
TGTGCCAGCAGCTCAGGACAGGACTATGGCTACACCTTC